The entry that follows covers one T cell receptor beta chain sequence. This sample was taken from a study of T cells in Graves' hyperthyroidism and ophthalmopathy. Amplification of TCR beta CDR3 regions was performed using RNA transcripts as template. HTBI primers were used for first-round RT-PCR of the TCR CDR3. TCRdb analysed the multiplex PCR reads with MiXCR anew, one entry per CDR3 protein. The data contain 550,000 to 800,000 distinct CDR3 sequences, 15% to 20% of them singletons. V lost 2 bases, J lost 7 bases, and 12 bases lay in between. Germline V gene data show CDR1 as SGDLS and CDR2 as YYNGEE. The CDR3 loop spans 14 amino acids.

The chain is built from TRBV9 and TRBJ2-2; no clear D. Sequenced material: blood. This receptor was taken from a man aged 45-65 years with Graves' hyperthyroidism. In DNA form, the CDR3 reads TGTGCCAGCAGCGTGGACGGGTTGGGCGGGGAGCTGTTTTTT. It translates to CASSVDGLGGELFF. Drawing the rest from reference TRBV9 and TRBJ2-2, the complete variable domain is DSGVTQTPKHLITATGQRVTLRCSPRSGDLSVYWYQQSLDQGLQFLIQYYNGEERAKGNILERFSAQQFPDLHSELNLSSLELGDSALYFCASSVDGLGGELFFGEGSRLTVL.